This T cell receptor (beta chain) was observed in a study of cytotoxic CD8 clonotypes in ibrutinib-treated CLL. Study-level background: Of the patients, under 13 were relapsed/refractory, about 15 treatment-naive and about 17 IGHV unmutated.

This clone was observed once. The antigen is not known. Study observations and caveats: Before falling back toward baseline at progression, clonality had risen at the time of ibrutinib response. Sustained-remission and progressing patients had different sampling times.

V lost 3 bases, J lost 5 bases, and 5 bases stayed unmatched. Germline loops: CDR1 SGHTA, CDR2 FQGTGA. The CDR3 extends over 14 amino acids. Data came from immunoSEQ multiplex PCR; TCRdb stores just in-frame clones and leaves some out. The top ten clones hold 4.5% to 6% of a sample with about 68,000 clones, around two thirds of them seen once. The clonotype was recovered from a human donor with chronic lymphocytic leukemia. The sample in question was PBMCs, obtained after 12 months of ibrutinib treatment. The J gene is TRBJ2-7, the V gene TRBV7-3, with 9 positions matching TRBD1. The CDR3 is CASSFGDRVHEQYF. The DNA for the CDR3 is TGTGCCAGCAGCTTCGGGGACAGGGTCCACGAGCAGTACTTC.